These T cell receptor beta chains were read from a single sample in a study of graft-versus-host responses after intestinal transplantation. Measured with immunoSEQ multiplex PCR; TCRdb has only the in-frame clones, and not every one. The table shows about 130,000 clones, with around 94% occurring only once. For these receptors, no antigen is known. Here the sequenced sample was unstimulated CD4+ T cells sorted from spleen or lymph node cells, taken before intestinal transplant. The receptors stem from a human donor who received an intestinal transplant. Each CDR3 is given with its conserved first and last residue. A D gene is named only where the DNA matches it firmly. Not every row has a clone size; where given, it reads once, few, many or a size class.

v_gene: TRBV27
j_gene: TRBJ1-3
abundance: .
d_gene: TRBD1
CDR3aa: CASSLPPGQGRKSGNTIYF
CDR3nt: TGTGCCAGCAGCTTACCACCGGGACAGGGGCGCAAATCTGGAAACACCATATATTTT

v_gene: TRBV18
j_gene: TRBJ1-5
abundance: .
d_gene: .
CDR3aa: CASSSRSAGLNQPQHF
CDR3nt: TGTGCCAGCTCATCCCGATCGGCAGGCTTAAATCAGCCCCAGCATTTT

v_gene: TRBV14
j_gene: TRBJ2-1
abundance: .
d_gene: .
CDR3aa: CASSQATYNEQFF
CDR3nt: TGTGCCAGCAGCCAGGCGACCTACAATGAGCAGTTCTTC

v_gene: TRBV5-4
j_gene: TRBJ2-2
abundance: .
d_gene: TRBD2
CDR3aa: CASSYGGADTGELFF
CDR3nt: TGTGCCAGCAGCTACGGGGGGGCCGACACCGGGGAGCTGTTTTTT

v_gene: TRBV6-1
j_gene: TRBJ1-5
abundance: .
d_gene: .
CDR3aa: CASSVVGGLGNQPQHF
CDR3nt: TGTGCCAGCAGTGTAGTAGGGGGGCTGGGCAATCAGCCCCAGCATTTT

v_gene: TRBV19
j_gene: TRBJ1-4
abundance: .
d_gene: .
CDR3aa: CASSIGGGSNEKLFF
CDR3nt: TGTGCCAGTAGTATAGGAGGAGGATCGAATGAAAAACTGTTTTTT

v_gene: TRBV7-6
j_gene: TRBJ2-7
abundance: .
d_gene: .
CDR3aa: CASSLNSYEQYF
CDR3nt: TGTGCCAGCAGCTTAAACTCCTACGAGCAGTACTTC

v_gene: TRBV2
j_gene: TRBJ1-5
abundance: .
d_gene: TRBD1
CDR3aa: CASRQDRDSNQPQHF
CDR3nt: TGTGCCAGCAGGCAAGACAGGGATAGCAATCAGCCCCAGCATTTT

v_gene: TRBV6-5
j_gene: TRBJ1-1
abundance: .
d_gene: .
CDR3aa: CASRQTSPGTEAFF
CDR3nt: TGTGCCAGCAGACAAACCAGCCCAGGGACTGAAGCTTTCTTT

v_gene: TRBV19
j_gene: TRBJ2-6
abundance: .
d_gene: TRBD2
CDR3aa: CASTPDGGDPSGANVLTF
CDR3nt: TGTGCCAGTACTCCCGATGGGGGGGACCCCTCTGGGGCCAACGTCCTGACTTTC

v_gene: TRBV7-9
j_gene: TRBJ2-3
abundance: .
d_gene: .
CDR3aa: CASGLRQVSKPDTQYF
CDR3nt: TGTGCCAGCGGACTAAGACAGGTCTCCAAACCAGATACGCAGTATTTT

v_gene: TRBV18
j_gene: TRBJ2-2
abundance: .
d_gene: .
CDR3aa: CASSPQGENTGELFF
CDR3nt: TGTGCCAGCTCACCCCAAGGGGAAAACACCGGGGAGCTGTTTTTT

v_gene: TRBV7-9
j_gene: TRBJ1-2
abundance: once
d_gene: .
CDR3aa: CASSPWGRGQNYGYTF
CDR3nt: TGTGCCAGCAGCCCCTGGGGTCGGGGGCAGAACTATGGCTACACCTTC

v_gene: TRBV18
j_gene: TRBJ1-6
abundance: .
d_gene: .
CDR3aa: CASSPGEGGFNSPLHF
CDR3nt: TGTGCCAGCTCACCTGGCGAGGGGGGCTTTAATTCACCCCTCCACTTT

v_gene: TRBV15
j_gene: TRBJ2-7
abundance: .
d_gene: .
CDR3aa: CATRAAGATYEQYF
CDR3nt: TGTGCCACCAGAGCCGCGGGGGCGACCTACGAGCAGTACTTC

v_gene: TRBV7-8
j_gene: TRBJ1-1
abundance: .
d_gene: TRBD1
CDR3aa: CASSLAEGAGTEAFF
CDR3nt: TGTGCCAGCAGCTTAGCGGAGGGGGCGGGAACTGAAGCTTTCTTT

v_gene: TRBV7-9
j_gene: TRBJ2-5
abundance: .
d_gene: TRBD2
CDR3aa: CASRRQGGETQYF
CDR3nt: TGTGCCAGCAGACGTCAGGGAGGGGAGACCCAGTACTTC

v_gene: TRBV2
j_gene: TRBJ2-7
abundance: .
d_gene: .
CDR3aa: CASSVTGFDEQYF
CDR3nt: TGTGCCAGCAGCGTAACGGGGTTCGACGAGCAGTACTTC

v_gene: TRBV5-1
j_gene: TRBJ1-5
abundance: .
d_gene: TRBD1
CDR3aa: CASRPGTENQPQHF
CDR3nt: TGCGCCAGCAGACCAGGGACAGAAAATCAGCCCCAGCATTTT

v_gene: TRBV18
j_gene: TRBJ1-4
abundance: .
d_gene: .
CDR3aa: CASSLGRTEKLFF
CDR3nt: TGTGCCAGCTCACTGGGTAGGACCGAAAAACTGTTTTTT

v_gene: TRBV29-1
j_gene: TRBJ2-2
abundance: .
d_gene: .
CDR3aa: CSVRGVGTNTGELFF
CDR3nt: TGCAGCGTTCGAGGGGTCGGGACGAACACCGGGGAGCTGTTTTTT

v_gene: TRBV15
j_gene: TRBJ2-5
abundance: .
d_gene: TRBD2
CDR3aa: CATSRDKGRGPYF
CDR3nt: TGTGCCACCAGCAGAGATAAGGGGAGGGGCCCTTACTTC

v_gene: TRBV5-6
j_gene: TRBJ2-7
abundance: .
d_gene: TRBD1
CDR3aa: CASSLAPGQGPYEQYF
CDR3nt: TGTGCCAGCAGCTTGGCCCCGGGACAGGGACCCTACGAGCAGTACTTC

v_gene: TRBV7-9
j_gene: TRBJ1-6
abundance: once
d_gene: .
CDR3aa: CASSNGDTYNSPLHF
CDR3nt: TGTGCCAGCAGCAACGGGGACACCTATAATTCACCCCTCCACTTT

v_gene: TRBV7-4
j_gene: TRBJ2-2
abundance: .
d_gene: TRBD1
CDR3aa: CASSLVRGSGELFF
CDR3nt: TGTGCCAGCAGCTTAGTCAGGGGGTCCGGGGAGCTGTTTTTT

v_gene: TRBV7-9
j_gene: TRBJ2-7
abundance: .
d_gene: .
CDR3aa: CASSLAGGVGEQYF
CDR3nt: TGTGCCAGCAGCCTCGCAGGGGGGGTCGGCGAGCAGTACTTC

v_gene: TRBV6-6
j_gene: TRBJ2-1
abundance: .
d_gene: .
CDR3aa: CASRNLDGGVHNEQFF
CDR3nt: TGTGCCAGCAGGAATTTAGATGGGGGCGTCCACAATGAGCAGTTCTTC

v_gene: TRBV19
j_gene: TRBJ1-2
abundance: few
d_gene: .
CDR3aa: CASIAGIYYGYTF
CDR3nt: TGTGCCAGTATTGCGGGGATCTACTATGGCTACACCTTC

v_gene: TRBV9
j_gene: TRBJ2-7
abundance: .
d_gene: .
CDR3aa: CASSVVPTGGLEQYF
CDR3nt: TGTGCCAGCAGCGTAGTGCCGACAGGAGGGCTCGAGCAGTACTTC

v_gene: TRBV5-1
j_gene: TRBJ1-1
abundance: once
d_gene: .
CDR3aa: CASSLISSRDTEAFF
CDR3nt: TGCGCCAGCAGCTTGATATCCTCCAGGGACACTGAAGCTTTCTTT

v_gene: TRBV5-1
j_gene: TRBJ2-2
abundance: .
d_gene: .
CDR3aa: CASSSLGTGELFF
CDR3nt: TGCGCCAGCAGCTCCCTGGGGACCGGGGAGCTGTTTTTT

v_gene: TRBV6-1
j_gene: TRBJ1-3
abundance: .
d_gene: .
CDR3aa: CASSARTARSGNTIYF
CDR3nt: TGTGCCAGCAGTGCTCGGACCGCACGCTCTGGAAACACCATATATTTT

v_gene: TRBV4-1
j_gene: TRBJ1-3
abundance: few
d_gene: .
CDR3aa: CASSRGEGPGNTIYF
CDR3nt: TGCGCCAGCAGCCGTGGCGAGGGGCCTGGAAACACCATATATTTT

v_gene: TRBV19
j_gene: TRBJ1-1
abundance: .
d_gene: .
CDR3aa: CASSIVRGARNTEAFF
CDR3nt: TGTGCCAGTAGTATAGTAAGGGGGGCCCGGAACACTGAAGCTTTCTTT

v_gene: TRBV27
j_gene: TRBJ2-2
abundance: .
d_gene: .
CDR3aa: CASSLQGTNTGELFF
CDR3nt: TGTGCCAGCAGTCTACAGGGGACTAACACCGGGGAGCTGTTTTTT

v_gene: TRBV7-9
j_gene: TRBJ2-7
abundance: once
d_gene: .
CDR3aa: CASSDDSTYEQYF
CDR3nt: TGTGCCAGCAGCGACGACAGCACCTACGAGCAGTACTTC

v_gene: TRBV7-2
j_gene: TRBJ2-2
abundance: .
d_gene: TRBD1
CDR3aa: CASSPTGVTGELFF
CDR3nt: TGTGCCAGCAGCCCCACAGGGGTCACCGGGGAGCTGTTTTTT

v_gene: TRBV6-5
j_gene: TRBJ2-2
abundance: .
d_gene: TRBD1
CDR3aa: CAIDRANTGELFF
CDR3nt: TGTGCCATCGACAGGGCTAACACCGGGGAGCTGTTTTTT

v_gene: TRBV7-3
j_gene: TRBJ2-3
abundance: .
d_gene: .
CDR3aa: CASSLEGSTQYF
CDR3nt: TGTGCCAGCAGCTTAGAGGGTAGTACGCAGTATTTT

v_gene: TRBV7-8
j_gene: TRBJ1-1
abundance: .
d_gene: .
CDR3aa: CASSLVWRGTIVTEAFF
CDR3nt: TGTGCCAGCAGCTTAGTGTGGAGGGGAACAATCGTCACTGAAGCTTTCTTT

v_gene: TRBV18
j_gene: TRBJ2-5
abundance: few
d_gene: .
CDR3aa: CASAPGTQETQYF
CDR3nt: TGTGCCAGCGCCCCCGGGACCCAAGAGACCCAGTACTTC

v_gene: TRBV10-3
j_gene: TRBJ2-2
abundance: once
d_gene: .
CDR3aa: CAISAQGGSGELFF
CDR3nt: TGTGCCATCAGTGCCCAGGGCGGTTCAGGGGAGCTGTTTTTT

v_gene: TRBV13
j_gene: TRBJ1-1
abundance: .
d_gene: .
CDR3aa: CASSLNTEAFF
CDR3nt: TGTGCCAGCAGCCTTAACACTGAAGCTTTCTTT

v_gene: TRBV5-1
j_gene: TRBJ2-5
abundance: .
d_gene: .
CDR3aa: CASSLARSWETQYF
CDR3nt: TGCGCCAGCAGCTTGGCCCGGTCCTGGGAGACCCAGTACTTC

v_gene: TRBV5-1
j_gene: TRBJ2-2
abundance: .
d_gene: TRBD2
CDR3aa: CASSEGLVRTGELFF
CDR3nt: TGCGCCAGCAGCGAGGGACTAGTGAGGACCGGGGAGCTGTTTTTT

v_gene: TRBV6-6
j_gene: TRBJ2-7
abundance: .
d_gene: TRBD1
CDR3aa: CASSYLGQGFGEQYF
CDR3nt: TGTGCCAGCAGTTACTTGGGACAGGGGTTTGGCGAGCAGTACTTC

v_gene: TRBV7-9
j_gene: TRBJ2-1
abundance: .
d_gene: TRBD2
CDR3aa: CASSFPGLADSYNEQFF
CDR3nt: TGTGCCAGCAGTTTTCCGGGACTAGCGGACTCCTACAATGAGCAGTTCTTC